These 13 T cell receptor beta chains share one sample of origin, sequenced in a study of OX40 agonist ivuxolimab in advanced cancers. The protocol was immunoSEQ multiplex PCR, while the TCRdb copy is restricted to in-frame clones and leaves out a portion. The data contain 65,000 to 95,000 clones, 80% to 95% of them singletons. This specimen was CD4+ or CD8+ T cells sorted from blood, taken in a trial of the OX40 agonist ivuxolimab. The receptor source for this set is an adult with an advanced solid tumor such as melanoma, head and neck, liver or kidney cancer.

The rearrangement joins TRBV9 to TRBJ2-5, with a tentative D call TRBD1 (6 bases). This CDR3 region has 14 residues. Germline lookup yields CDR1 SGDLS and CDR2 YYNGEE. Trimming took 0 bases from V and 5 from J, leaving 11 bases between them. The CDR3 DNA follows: TGTGCCAGCAGCGTAGTGGCAGGGGCGGAGACCCAGTACTTC. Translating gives CASSVVAGAETQYF.

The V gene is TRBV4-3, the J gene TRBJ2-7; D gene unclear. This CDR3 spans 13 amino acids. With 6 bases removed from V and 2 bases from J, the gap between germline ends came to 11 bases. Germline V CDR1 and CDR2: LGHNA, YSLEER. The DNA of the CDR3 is TGCGCCAGCAGTCTAACGGTGGCCTACGAGCAGTACTTC. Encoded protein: CASSLTVAYEQYF.

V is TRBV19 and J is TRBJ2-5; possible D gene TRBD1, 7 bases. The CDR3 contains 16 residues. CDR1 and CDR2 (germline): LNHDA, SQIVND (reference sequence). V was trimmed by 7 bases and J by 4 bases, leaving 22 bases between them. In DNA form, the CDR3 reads TGTGCCAGTACGCAGTCGGGGGTAAGGGGGCGAGAGACCCAGTACTTC. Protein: CASTQSGVRGRETQYF.

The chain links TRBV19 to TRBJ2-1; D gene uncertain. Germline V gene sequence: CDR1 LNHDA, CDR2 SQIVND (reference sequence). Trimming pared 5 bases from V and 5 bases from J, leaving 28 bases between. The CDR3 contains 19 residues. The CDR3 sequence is CASSSPVRTLGSKDNEQFF. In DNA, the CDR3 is TGTGCCAGTAGTTCGCCGGTCAGAACCCTAGGATCTAAAGACAATGAGCAGTTCTTC.

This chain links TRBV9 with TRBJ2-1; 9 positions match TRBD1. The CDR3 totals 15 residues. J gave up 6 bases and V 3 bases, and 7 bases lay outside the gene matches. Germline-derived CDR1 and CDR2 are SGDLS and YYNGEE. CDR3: CASSGTGVIGNEQFF. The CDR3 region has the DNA TGTGCCAGCAGCGGGACAGGGGTCATTGGCAATGAGCAGTTCTTC.

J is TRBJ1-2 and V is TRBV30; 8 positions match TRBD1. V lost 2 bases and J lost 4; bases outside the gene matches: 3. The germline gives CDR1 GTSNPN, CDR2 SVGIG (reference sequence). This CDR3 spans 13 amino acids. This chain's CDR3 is CAWSQDRAYGYTF. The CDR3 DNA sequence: TGTGCCTGGAGTCAGGACAGGGCCTATGGCTACACCTTC.

The CDR3 DNA follows: TGTGCCAGCAGTTACTTCGGGGCCTCCTACGAGCAGTACTTC. It specifies CASSYFGASYEQYF. The rearrangement uses TRBV6-6 and TRBJ2-7; D may correspond to TRBD1 or TRBD2 (5 bases each). This CDR3 region has 14 residues. The germline V gene encodes CDR1 MNHNY and CDR2 SVGAGI (reference sequence). Trimming pared 1 base from V and 0 bases from J, leaving 7 bases between.

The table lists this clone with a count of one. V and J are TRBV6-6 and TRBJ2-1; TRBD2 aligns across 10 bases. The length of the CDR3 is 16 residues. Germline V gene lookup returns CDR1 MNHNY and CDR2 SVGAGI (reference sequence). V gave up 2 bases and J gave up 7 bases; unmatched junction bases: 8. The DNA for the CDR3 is TGTGCCAGCAGTTACGCCGGGACTAGCGTCGGTAATGAGCAGTTCTTC. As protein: CASSYAGTSVGNEQFF.

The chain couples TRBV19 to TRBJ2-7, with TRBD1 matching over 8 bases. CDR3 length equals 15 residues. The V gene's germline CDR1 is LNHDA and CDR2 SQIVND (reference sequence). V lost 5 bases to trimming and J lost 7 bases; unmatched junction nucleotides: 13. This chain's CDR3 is CASSVSPGGEIEQYF. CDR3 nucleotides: TGTGCCAGTAGTGTTTCCCCAGGGGGCGAAATAGAGCAGTACTTC.

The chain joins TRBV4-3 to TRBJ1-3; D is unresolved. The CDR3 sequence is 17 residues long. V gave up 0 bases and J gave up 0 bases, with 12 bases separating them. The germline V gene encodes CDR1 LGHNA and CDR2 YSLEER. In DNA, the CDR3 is TGCGCCAGCAGCCAAGAGGCTACGGCCCTCTCTGGAAACACCATATATTTT. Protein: CASSQEATALSGNTIYF.

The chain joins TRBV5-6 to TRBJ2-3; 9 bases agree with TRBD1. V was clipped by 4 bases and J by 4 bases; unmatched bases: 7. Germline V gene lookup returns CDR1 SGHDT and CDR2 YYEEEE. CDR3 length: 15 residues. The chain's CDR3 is CASSRRTGVSDTQYF. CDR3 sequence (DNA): TGTGCCAGCAGCCGGCGGACAGGGGTTTCAGATACGCAGTATTTT.

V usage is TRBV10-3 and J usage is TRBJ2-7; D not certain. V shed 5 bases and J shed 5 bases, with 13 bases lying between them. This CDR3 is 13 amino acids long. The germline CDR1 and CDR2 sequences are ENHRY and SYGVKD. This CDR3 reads CAISPEFSDEQYF. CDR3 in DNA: TGTGCCATCAGTCCTGAGTTCTCGGACGAGCAGTACTTC.

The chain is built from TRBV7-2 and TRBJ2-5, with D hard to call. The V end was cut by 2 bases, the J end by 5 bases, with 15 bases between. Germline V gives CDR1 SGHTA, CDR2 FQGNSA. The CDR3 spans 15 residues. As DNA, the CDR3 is TGTGCCAGCAGCTTAAATGGATTGGATTCGGAGACCCAGTACTTC. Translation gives CASSLNGLDSETQYF.